The clone carrying this T cell receptor (beta chain) was detected many times. Its specificity is not known. Time point defined: newly diagnosed GD, antithyroid drugs for less than 3 months. Preparation of the TCR library used RNA extracted from PBMCs. This CDR3 comprises 14 residues. Germline V gives CDR1 LGHDT, CDR2 YNNKEL (reference sequence). After removal of 2 bases from V and 4 bases from J, the junction contained 4 bases not matched to a gene. The data stem from a study of regulatory T cells in long-lasting Graves disease. General study findings and limits: With persistent disease, TRBV28, TRBJ1-2 and TRBJ2-5 were the favored segments.

CDR3 regions were amplified by Arm-PCR using iRepertoire HTBI primers to build TCR beta libraries. Authors' processing steps: Samples collectively showed approximately 62 TRBV and more than 11 TRBJ segments. MiXCR, run by TCRdb on the multiplex PCR reads, gives a single entry per CDR3 protein. The V and J calls here are based on TCRdb, not the publication. The sample records 400,000 to 650,000 distinct CDR3 sequences, roughly 16% being singletons. These data were also filed under a second study, of T cells in Graves' hyperthyroidism and ophthalmopathy. From that paper: Carried out on the TCR CDR3, a first-round RT-PCR used the HTBI primer set. For ophthalmopathy, model prediction preceded onset by a median 6.5 months.

The V gene is TRBV3-1, the J gene TRBJ2-7; TRBD1 matches 8 bases. This sequence was found in a woman aged 35-65 years with Graves disease. This sample comprised peripheral blood mononuclear cells (PBMCs), obtained at new diagnosis, from a patient treated with antithyroid drugs. The DNA for the CDR3 is TGTGCCAGCAGCCAACAGGGGGCCGGTTACGAGCAGTACTTC. This translates into CASSQQGAGYEQYF.